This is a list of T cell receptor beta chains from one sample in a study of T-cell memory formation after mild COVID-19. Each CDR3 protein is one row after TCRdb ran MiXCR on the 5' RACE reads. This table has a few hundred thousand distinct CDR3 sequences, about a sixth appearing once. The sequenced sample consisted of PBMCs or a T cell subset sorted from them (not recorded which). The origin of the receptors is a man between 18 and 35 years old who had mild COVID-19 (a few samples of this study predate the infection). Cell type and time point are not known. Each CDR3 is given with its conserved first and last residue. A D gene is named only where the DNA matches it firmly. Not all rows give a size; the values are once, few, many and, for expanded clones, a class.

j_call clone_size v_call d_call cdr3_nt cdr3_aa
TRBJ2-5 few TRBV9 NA TGTGCCAGCAGCGTAAGGGGACGGAATCAAGAGACCCAGTACTTC CASSVRGRNQETQYF
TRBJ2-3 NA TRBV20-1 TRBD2 TGCAGTGCTAGAGGGCTAGCGGTAGATACGCAGTATTTT CSARGLAVDTQYF
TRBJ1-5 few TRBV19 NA TGTGCCAGTAGTATAATCCGCAATCAGCCCCAGCATTTT CASSIIRNQPQHF
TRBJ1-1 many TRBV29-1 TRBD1 TGCAGCGCTCGGACAGGGGACACTGAAGCTTTCTTT CSARTGDTEAFF
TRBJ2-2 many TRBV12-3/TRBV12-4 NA TGTGCCAGCAGTTTTAACCGGGATCCTAACACCGGGGAGCTGTTTTTT CASSFNRDPNTGELFF
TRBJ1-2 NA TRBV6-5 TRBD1 TGTGCCAGCAGCAGACAGGGTTTGGGTGATGGCTACACCTTC CASSRQGLGDGYTF
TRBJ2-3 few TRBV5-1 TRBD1 TGCGCCAGCAGCTTGGCCGGGACAGGGATGTTGGATACGCAGTATTTT CASSLAGTGMLDTQYF
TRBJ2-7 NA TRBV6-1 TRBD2 TGTGCCAGCAGTGAGCGGACGGGGGGGGGACCCTACGAGCAGTACTTC CASSERTGGGPYEQYF
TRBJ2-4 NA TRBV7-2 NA TGTGCCAGCAGACCCCCGGGGAGGGGGCTCGGCATTCAGTACTTC CASRPPGRGLGIQYF
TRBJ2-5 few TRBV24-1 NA TGTGCCGCGGGTCAAGGGGAGACCCAGTACTTC CAAGQGETQYF
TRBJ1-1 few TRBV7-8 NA TGTGCCAGCAGCGCTGTGGCAGGTCCCAGGACTGAAGCTTTCTTT CASSAVAGPRTEAFF
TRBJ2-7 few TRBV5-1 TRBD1 TGCGCCAGCGGCCGACAGGGGACCTACGAGCAGTACTTC CASGRQGTYEQYF
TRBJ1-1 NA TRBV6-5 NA TGTGCCAGCAGTTACTCGGTTGGAGGATCGGTGAACACTGAAGCTTTCTTT CASSYSVGGSVNTEAFF
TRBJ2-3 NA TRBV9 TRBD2 TGTGCCAGCAGCTATTCCCGGGGGGGACCATCAGATACGCAGTATTTT CASSYSRGGPSDTQYF
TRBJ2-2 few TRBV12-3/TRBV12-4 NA TGTGCCAGCAGTCCCTCCCCGACAGGTTTGCACACCGGGGAGCTGTTTTTT CASSPSPTGLHTGELFF
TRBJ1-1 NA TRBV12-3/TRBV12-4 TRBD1 TGTGCCAGCAGTTATACAGGGGGGGAGGGAGAAGCTTTCTTT CASSYTGGEGEAFF
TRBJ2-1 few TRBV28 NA TGTGCCAGCAGTTTACTTTCGGGCTCCTACAATGAGCAGTTCTTC CASSLLSGSYNEQFF
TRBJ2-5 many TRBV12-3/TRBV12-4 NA TGTGCCAGCGGTAGGGGGGAAGGGGAGACCCAGTACTTC CASGRGEGETQYF
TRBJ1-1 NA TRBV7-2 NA TGTGCCAGCAGCACCACCGGAGTTACTGAAGCTTTCTTT CASSTTGVTEAFF
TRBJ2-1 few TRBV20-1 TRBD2 TGCAGTGCTAGATCAAGCGGGGGAAGCTCCTACAATGAGCAGTTCTTC CSARSSGGSSYNEQFF
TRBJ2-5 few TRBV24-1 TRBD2 TGTGCCACCAGTGATCAGCGGGGGGCCCAAGAGACCCAGTACTTC CATSDQRGAQETQYF
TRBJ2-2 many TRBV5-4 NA TGTGCCAGCAGCCCTGGGGAAGGCACCGGGGAGCTGTTTTTT CASSPGEGTGELFF
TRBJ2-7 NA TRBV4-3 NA TGCGCCAGCAGCCAAGAAAGATTCGGCGAGAAGTACTTC CASSQERFGEKYF
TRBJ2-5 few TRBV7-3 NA TGTGCCAGCAGCCCCGGACTAACCTGGGGGGAGACCCAGTACTTC CASSPGLTWGETQYF
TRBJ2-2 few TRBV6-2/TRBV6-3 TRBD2 TGTGCCAGCATACTAGCGGGGAAATTTAGAACCGGGGAGCTGTTTTTT CASILAGKFRTGELFF
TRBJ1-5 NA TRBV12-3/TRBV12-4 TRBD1 TGTGCCAGCAGTTCCCCACAGGGGAATCAGCCCCAGCATTTT CASSSPQGNQPQHF
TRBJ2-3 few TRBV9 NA TGTGCCAGCAGCGTAGGCAGGGGGGCGAAGGTGGATACGCAGTATTTT CASSVGRGAKVDTQYF
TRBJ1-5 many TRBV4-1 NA TGCGCCAGCAGCCAAGAACACGGTCCGCATTTT CASSQEHGPHF
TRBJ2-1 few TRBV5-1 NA TGCGCCAGCAGCTTGGCCAGGGCCAATGAGCAGTTCTTC CASSLARANEQFF
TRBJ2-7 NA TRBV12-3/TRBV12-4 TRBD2 TGTGCCAGCAGACCTTCTAGCGGGGCCCGGGGAGAGCAGTACTTC CASRPSSGARGEQYF
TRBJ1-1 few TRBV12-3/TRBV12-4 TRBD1 TGTGCCAGCAGTTGGGGGGACAGGGCCACCGAAGCTTTCTTT CASSWGDRATEAFF
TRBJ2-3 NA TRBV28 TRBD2 TGTGCCAGCAGTTTGGGGGGGGGGTCTAGCCCCACCAGGTATTTT CASSLGGGSSPTRYF
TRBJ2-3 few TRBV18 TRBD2 TGTGCCAGCTCACCACGGATGTCTAGCGGGGTTAGCACAGATACGCAGTATTTT CASSPRMSSGVSTDTQYF
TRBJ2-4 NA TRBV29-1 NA TGCAGCGTTTTCGTCACTCGAGGGGGAGCCAAAAACATTCAGTACTTC CSVFVTRGGAKNIQYF
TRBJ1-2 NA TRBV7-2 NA TGTGCCAGCAGCGAGATCGTTAGTAATGGTGGCTACACCTTC CASSEIVSNGGYTF
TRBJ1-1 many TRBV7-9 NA TGTGCCAGCAGCTTCATCGGGCCTGAAGCTTTCTTT CASSFIGPEAFF
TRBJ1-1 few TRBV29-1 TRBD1 TGCAGCGTTGGGCGACAGGGGGGCACTGAAGCTTTCTTT CSVGRQGGTEAFF